The clone carrying this T cell receptor beta chain was recorded a few times. The antigen is undetermined. Peripheral blood and lesional scalp punch biopsies were taken from alopecia areata patients. Both CD4+ and CD8+ T cells were separated by sorting PBMCs. Extracted from the samples, RNA was reverse transcribed into cDNA to serve as the sequencing template. TCRdb's table, derived via immunoSEQ multiplex PCR, lists solely in-frame clones and lacks some. The sample carries approximately 150,000 clones, 67% recorded once. These data originate in a study of CD8+ T cells in alopecia areata. The trim removed 5 bases at V and 0 bases at J, leaving 8 bases unmatched. This CDR3 region has 15 residues. The germline gives CDR1 SQVTM, CDR2 ANQGSEA. Study-wide results and limits: Resident alphabeta T cells of normal skin are also sequenced in scalp samples. More clonal than normal scalp was lesional scalp, particularly alopecia totalis/universalis.

The sequence was obtained from a human donor with alopecia areata. This chain links TRBV29-1 with TRBJ2-3; 7 bases are a match to TRBD1. The sample in question was CD8+ T cells sorted from blood, obtained at week 0. The CDR3 loop reads CSVPTGTASTDTQYF. CDR3 nucleotide sequence: TGCAGCGTTCCCACCGGGACAGCTAGCACAGATACGCAGTATTTT.